This record looks at one T cell receptor beta chain sequence and its context. The data belong to a study of OX40 agonist ivuxolimab in advanced cancers. The wider study: The dose of intravenous ivuxolimab that patients received every 2 weeks ranged from 0.01 to 10 mg/kg.

Some clones are missing from TCRdb's copy, which holds only in-frame ones; the method was immunoSEQ multiplex PCR. This sample has around 80,000 clones, with roughly 86% found just once. This CDR3 is 15 amino acids long. CDR1 and CDR2 (germline): SGHTA, FQGTGA. Trimming at V came to 5 bases and at J to 6 bases, leaving 7 bases not matched to a gene. This TCR was sampled from an adult with an advanced solid tumor such as melanoma, head and neck, liver or kidney cancer. The sequences come from CD4+ or CD8+ T cells sorted from blood, collected in a trial of the OX40 agonist ivuxolimab. V is TRBV7-3 and J is TRBJ1-6; 7 bases agree with TRBD1. CDR3 coding DNA: TGTGCCAGCAGCCCCCCGGGACAGTCTAATTCACCCCTCCACTTT. This sequence encodes CASSPPGQSNSPLHF.